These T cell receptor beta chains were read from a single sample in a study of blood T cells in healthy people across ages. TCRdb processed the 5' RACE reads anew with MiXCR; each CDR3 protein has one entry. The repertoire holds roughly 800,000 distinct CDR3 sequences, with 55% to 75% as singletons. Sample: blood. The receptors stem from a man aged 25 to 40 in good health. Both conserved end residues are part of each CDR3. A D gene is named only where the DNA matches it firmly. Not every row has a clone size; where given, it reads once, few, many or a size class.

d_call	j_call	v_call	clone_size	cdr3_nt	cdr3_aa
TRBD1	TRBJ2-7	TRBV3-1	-	TGTGCCAGCAGCGGAGGGACAGGGGTCGTTTACGAGCAGTACTTC	CASSGGTGVVYEQYF
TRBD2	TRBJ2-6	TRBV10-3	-	TGTGCCATCAGTGGTTCTAGCGGGTTAGGATCTGGGGCCAACGTCCTGACTTTC	CAISGSSGLGSGANVLTF
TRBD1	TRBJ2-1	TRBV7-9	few	TGTGCCAGCAGCTCCCCGGGACAGGGGGACAATGAGCAGTTCTTC	CASSSPGQGDNEQFF
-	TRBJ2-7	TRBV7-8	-	TGTGCCAGCAGCGCCTCCCAGGGCTACGAGCAGTACTTC	CASSASQGYEQYF
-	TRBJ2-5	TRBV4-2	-	TGTGCCAGCAGCCAAGGGGACTCAGAACGCGAGACCCAGTACTTC	CASSQGDSERETQYF
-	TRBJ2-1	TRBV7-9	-	TGTGCCAGCAGCTTAAGTAGCTGGAGGGAGCAGTTCTTC	CASSLSSWREQFF
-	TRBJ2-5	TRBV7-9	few	TGTGCAAGCGAGTCAGGCAATGAGCAGTACTTC	CASESGNEQYF
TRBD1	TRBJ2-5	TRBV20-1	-	TGCAGTGCTGGCGTGACAGGGTATCAAGAGACCCAGTACTTC	CSAGVTGYQETQYF
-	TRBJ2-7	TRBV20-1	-	TGCAGTGCTAGAGATTTCCAGGCTAACAACTACGAGCAGTACTTC	CSARDFQANNYEQYF
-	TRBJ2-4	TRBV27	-	TGTGCCAGCAGTTTCCTTGGGGTGGGAGTGGGCATTCAGTACTTC	CASSFLGVGVGIQYF
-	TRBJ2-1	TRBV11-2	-	TGTGCCAGCAGCTTAGATCGAACAGGGAACAATGAGCAGTTCTTC	CASSLDRTGNNEQFF
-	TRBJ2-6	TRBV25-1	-	TGTGCCAGCAGTACCCATGGGGCAGCCTCTGGGGCCAACGTCCTGACTTTC	CASSTHGAASGANVLTF
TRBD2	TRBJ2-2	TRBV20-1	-	TGCAGTGCTAGAGGACCCTCTAGCGGGAGCGACGGGGAGCTGTTTTTT	CSARGPSSGSDGELFF
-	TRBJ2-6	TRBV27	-	TGTGCCAGCAGTTTATACGGGGCCATGATTGGGGCCAACGTCCTGACTTTC	CASSLYGAMIGANVLTF
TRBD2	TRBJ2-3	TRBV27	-	TGTGCCAGCAGACGGACTAGCGGCGCTACTAGCACAGATACGCAGTATTTT	CASRRTSGATSTDTQYF
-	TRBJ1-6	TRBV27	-	TGTGCCAGCACCCTGGGAGGGAATTCACCCCTCCACTTT	CASTLGGNSPLHF
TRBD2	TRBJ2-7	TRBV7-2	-	TGTGCCAGCAGCCCACCCCGGACTAGCCTCGAGCAGTACTTC	CASSPPRTSLEQYF